Shown below are 25 T cell receptor beta chains from a single sample sequenced in a study of PD-1 blockade in classical Hodgkin lymphoma. The repertoire was sequenced with immunoSEQ multiplex PCR; TCRdb's copy has only in-frame clones and lacks some. The sample records roughly 140,000 clones, less than 80% being singletons. After autologous stem cell transplantation all patients relapsed, and prior brentuximab vedotin exposure differed between cohorts. Sequenced here: peripheral blood mononuclear cells (PBMCs), sampled before the second cycle of nivolumab. All receptors derive from a human donor with classical Hodgkin lymphoma.

The V gene is TRBV10-3, the J gene TRBJ1-2; maybe TRBD1 (5 bases). Between the trimmed V and J ends, which lost 0 bases and 2 bases, there was a span of 10 bases. This CDR3 has 15 amino acids. Germline loops: CDR1 ENHRY, CDR2 SYGVKD. This chain's CDR3 is CAISESAGRNYGYTF. The CDR3, as DNA: TGTGCCATCAGTGAGTCGGCAGGGCGAAACTATGGCTACACCTTC.

In its sample, this clone was seen a few times. The chain uses TRBV28 and TRBJ2-7; perhaps TRBD1 as D (6 bases). The CDR3 spans 12 residues. Trimming removed 5 bases from V and 11 bases from J, with 16 bases in between. Per the germline V gene, CDR1 is MDHEN and CDR2 is SYDVKM. The CDR3: CASSIAGTSKYF. CDR3 nucleotides: TGTGCCAGCAGTATCGCCGGGACATCTAAGTACTTC. Complete variable domain (other parts from reference TRBV28 and TRBJ2-7): DVKVTQSSRYLVKRTGEKVFLECVQDMDHENMFWYRQDPGLGLRLIYFSYDVKMKEKGDIPEGYSVSREKKERFSLILESASTNQTSMYLCASSIAGTSKYFGPGTRLTVT.

The genes are TRBV6-5 and TRBJ1-1; D gene ambiguous. Germline V gene lookup returns CDR1 MNHEY and CDR2 SVGAGI. This CDR3 comprises 14 residues. V was cut by 7 bases and J by 6 bases, with 18 bases left in between. CDR3 nucleotides: TGTGCCAGCAATTTGGTCCGTTTGGGCTCTGAAGCTTTCTTT. This encodes CASNLVRLGSEAFF.

V usage is TRBV7-9 and J usage is TRBJ1-2; 7 nucleotides match TRBD1. The CDR3 runs to 14 residues. Trimming at V came to 1 base and at J to 4 bases, leaving 3 bases not matched to a gene. Germline V gene sequence: CDR1 SEHNR, CDR2 FQNEAQ (reference sequence). The CDR3 reads CASSLVGGGYGYTF. The CDR3 DNA reads TGTGCCAGCAGCTTAGTAGGGGGCGGCTATGGCTACACCTTC.

This chain uses TRBV2 with TRBJ2-7, with D perhaps matching TRBD1 (6 bases). There are 14 residues in the CDR3. V lost 5 bases and J lost 2, with 13 bases in between. Germline V lookup: CDR1 SNHLY, CDR2 FYNNEI. Written as DNA, the CDR3 is TGTGCCAGCAGTTACGATGGGGGCACCTACGAGCAGTACTTC. Translated, it gives CASSYDGGTYEQYF.

The rearrangement links TRBV2 to TRBJ1-6; maybe TRBD1 (6 bases). Trimming pared 6 bases from V and 5 bases from J, leaving 14 bases between. Germline CDR1 and CDR2: SNHLY and FYNNEI. The CDR3 has 15 residues. CDR3: CASRTGQLNNSPLHF. Written as DNA, the CDR3 is TGTGCCAGCAGGACGGGACAATTAAATAATTCACCCCTCCACTTT.

This clone came up a few times. Lacking the conserved final phenylalanine or tryptophan, this CDR3 likely reflects a read error. The DNA is left out, because the CDR3 cannot be placed on it with certainty; the CDR3 is given as TCRdb lists it. J is TRBJ2-7 and V is TRBV28; the DNA was not compared with TRBD1, the D call given in the table. The CDR3 spans 12 amino acids, including both terminal residues. Germline-derived CDR1 and CDR2 are MDHEN and SYDVKM. The CDR3 loop is CASSGPTHASSI.

The rearrangement uses TRBV5-1 and TRBJ2-7; 7 bases agree with TRBD1. The CDR3 runs to 20 residues. J was trimmed by 3 bases and V by 0 bases; bases with no gene match: 21. Germline CDR1 reads SGHRS; CDR2 reads YFSETQ. The CDR3 loop reads CASSLAAGQDLLRLYYEQYF. The DNA of the CDR3 is TGCGCCAGCAGCTTGGCAGCCGGACAGGACCTTCTTAGGCTATACTACGAGCAGTACTTC.

V is TRBV9 and J is TRBJ1-6; TRBD1 is a possible D gene (6 bases). CDR3 length: 15 amino acids. Germline assignment: CDR1 SGDLS and CDR2 YYNGEE. Trimming removed 0 bases from V and 8 bases from J, with 12 bases in between. The DNA of the CDR3 is TGTGCCAGCAGCGTAGAGGCCGGACAGTATTCACCCCTCCACTTT. It yields the protein CASSVEAGQYSPLHF.

The chain couples TRBV5-4 to TRBJ2-3, with 11 nucleotides matching TRBD2. V lost 4 bases to trimming and J lost 3 bases; unmatched junction nucleotides: 10. Germline V gene lookup returns CDR1 SGHNT and CDR2 YYREEE (reference sequence). The length of the CDR3 is 17 residues. The CDR3 loop reads CASSRLAGGTVTDTQYF. The CDR3 region has the DNA TGTGCCAGCAGCAGATTAGCGGGAGGGACGGTGACAGATACGCAGTATTTT.

The chain carries TRBV6-5 and TRBJ2-3; TRBD1 is a possible D gene (6 bases). Trimming left V 6 bases short and J 14 bases short, with 21 bases between. The V gene's germline CDR1 is MNHEY and CDR2 SVGAGI. This CDR3 contains 13 residues. The CDR3 sequence is CASRHSTGRSPYF. The CDR3 nucleotides are TGTGCCAGCAGACACTCGACAGGAAGATCTCCGTATTTT.

The chain carries TRBV27 and TRBJ1-2, with 7 bases aligning to TRBD1. The junction had 8 bases not matched to a gene; V was cut back by 0 bases and J by 7 bases. This CDR3 contains 15 residues. Germline CDR1 MNHEY, CDR2 SMNVEV (reference sequence). Here the CDR3 DNA reads TGTGCCAGCAGTTTATCCAGGGGGGACTGGGTTGGCTACACCTTC. It translates to CASSLSRGDWVGYTF.

This chain joins TRBV7-3 and TRBJ2-3; possible D gene TRBD1, 6 bases. The V end was cut by 1 base, the J end by 3 bases, with 20 bases between. The CDR3 totals 18 residues. Germline CDR1 and CDR2: SGHTA and FQGTGA. CDR3 coding DNA: TGTGCCAGCAGCTTAAAGGCGGCCACAGGGATTCTGACAGATACGCAGTATTTT. Translation gives CASSLKAATGILTDTQYF.

V and J are TRBV6-4 and TRBJ2-3; the D is unclear. The germline gives CDR1 MRHNA, CDR2 SNTAGT. The V and J ends lost 8 bases and 2 bases respectively, with 14 bases between them. The CDR3 is made up of 14 amino acids. The CDR3 DNA follows: TGTGCCAGCGCAGCCGGGCTGTCCACAGATACGCAGTATTTT. Its translation is CASAAGLSTDTQYF.

The chain combines TRBV6-1 with TRBJ1-2; possible D gene TRBD1, 6 bases. CDR3 length: 15 residues. V was pared by 2 bases and J by 8 bases, with 18 bases between. From germline, CDR1 is MNHNS and CDR2 SASEGT. CDR3 sequence (DNA): TGTGCCAGCAGTGAATGGGCCAACAGGGAGGGCGGCTACACCTTC. Protein product: CASSEWANREGGYTF.

This clone came up a few times. This chain uses TRBV7-8 with TRBJ2-1; 9 bases line up with TRBD1. After removal of 1 base from V and 9 bases from J, the junction contained 1 base not matched to a gene. The CDR3 consists of 13 residues. Germline V gene sequence: CDR1 SGHVS, CDR2 FQNEAQ. The CDR3 coding sequence is TGTGCCAGCAGCTTAGACAGGGGGCTTGAGCAGTTCTTC. It codes for CASSLDRGLEQFF.

The chain couples TRBV29-1 to TRBJ2-7; 8 bases map to TRBD1. This CDR3 is 15 amino acids long. In germline, CDR1 is SQVTM, CDR2 ANQGSEA. The trim removed 6 bases at V and 2 bases at J, leaving 12 bases unmatched. Here the CDR3 DNA reads TGCAGCGTCGAACTTATAGGACAGGGCACCTACGAGCAGTACTTC. As protein: CSVELIGQGTYEQYF.

In nucleotides, the CDR3 is TGTGCCAGCAGTCTAGGGAGCGGGAGTTCCCACAATGAGCAGTTCTTC. This codes for CASSLGSGSSHNEQFF. The rearrangement uses TRBV28 and TRBJ2-1; 8 bases align to TRBD2. This CDR3 is 16 amino acids long. Germline loops: CDR1 MDHEN, CDR2 SYDVKM. V gave up 5 bases and J gave up 5 bases; unmatched junction bases: 11.

The V and J genes are TRBV7-9 and TRBJ2-7; D not certain. V gave up 1 base and J gave up 5 bases, with 9 bases separating them. The CDR3 is made up of 13 amino acids. Germline CDR1 and CDR2: SEHNR and FQNEAQ (reference sequence). The CDR3 sequence: CASSLGIVNEQYF. The DNA for the CDR3 is TGTGCCAGCAGCTTAGGCATCGTGAACGAGCAGTACTTC.

The chain combines TRBV4-1 with TRBJ2-1, with D unresolved. The CDR3 length is 13 residues. V gave up 5 bases and J gave up 8 bases, with 13 bases separating them. Germline-derived CDR1 and CDR2 are MGHRA and YSYEKL. CDR3: CASSFTATHEQFF. CDR3 sequence (DNA): TGCGCCAGCAGCTTCACTGCGACCCATGAGCAGTTCTTC.

The rearrangement uses TRBV15 and TRBJ2-1; D possibly uses TRBD1 or TRBD2 (5 bases each). The V and J ends lost 0 bases and 11 bases respectively, with 11 bases between them. CDR1 and CDR2 from the germline V gene are LNHNV and YYDKDF (reference sequence). The CDR3 contains 13 residues. The CDR3: CATSRDLRGKQFF. As DNA, the CDR3 is TGTGCCACCAGCAGAGATTTGAGGGGTAAGCAGTTCTTC.

The chain links TRBV5-1 to TRBJ1-6, with 9 positions matching TRBD1. The CDR3 loop spans 18 amino acids. Germline V gives CDR1 SGHRS, CDR2 YFSETQ. J was trimmed by 2 bases and V by 0 bases; bases with no gene match: 6. The CDR3 DNA follows: TGCGCCAGCAGCTTGGTGGGGACAGGGTATACCTATAATTCACCCCTCCACTTT. It translates to CASSLVGTGYTYNSPLHF.

The rearrangement uses TRBV13 and TRBJ2-3; D ambiguous. Germline V gives CDR1 PRHDT, CDR2 FYEKMQ (reference sequence). V gave up 4 bases and J gave up 2 bases, with 13 bases separating them. The CDR3 loop spans 15 amino acids. The CDR3 DNA follows: TGTGCCAGCAGCTCCCCCCAGACGGACACAGATACGCAGTATTTT. The encoded protein is CASSSPQTDTDTQYF.

Remarks on this clone: At the DNA level, this CDR3 is encoded by other sequences in the same sample as well. The CDR3 loop is CASSEVRDRVSYNEQFF. CDR3 sequence (DNA): TGTGCCAGCAGTGAAGTCCGGGACAGGGTATCATACAATGAGCAGTTCTTC. The chain is built from TRBV2 and TRBJ2-1; 9 bases line up with TRBD1. The V gene end was trimmed by 1 base and the J gene end by 4 bases; junction bases not matched to a gene: 8. Germline-derived CDR1 and CDR2 are SNHLY and FYNNEI. This CDR3 is 17 amino acids long. Based on the CDR3 plus reference TRBV2 and TRBJ2-1, the full variable domain is EPEVTQTPSHQVTQMGQEVILRCVPISNHLYFYWYRQILGQKVEFLVSFYNNEISEKSEIFDDQFSVERPDGSNFTLKIRSTKLEDSAMYFCASSEVRDRVSYNEQFFGPGTRLTVL.

V gene TRBV7-9 combines with J gene TRBJ1-1; weak D call: TRBD1 (6 bases). Germline V gene sequence: CDR1 SEHNR, CDR2 FQNEAQ (reference sequence). The CDR3 length is 12 residues. V was shortened by 5 bases and J by 11 bases, with 15 bases between the two germline ends. The CDR3 protein is CASSHPAGEAFF. CDR3 DNA: TGTGCCAGCAGCCATCCCGCAGGGGAGGCTTTCTTT.